This T cell receptor beta chain was captured by sequencing in a study of cytomegalovirus exposure and HLA in healthy donors. Donors showed nominal health when sampled, although they likely had unrecorded immune exposures. Germline assignment: CDR1 SGHNT and CDR2 YYREEE (reference sequence). The CDR3 length is 15 residues. With 4 bases clipped from V and 0 bases from J, the junction kept 5 bases outside the gene matches. Remarks on this clone: Its specificity is not known.

PCR primers comprised 60 Vbeta and 13 Jbeta primers. Assay used: immunoSEQ multiplex PCR; TCRdb lists only in-frame clones, some missing. The repertoire consists of about 110,000 clones, with about 78% occurring once and the leading ten covering roughly 8.2%. Findings and limits, study-wide: An analysis that was carried out later associated fewer than 20,000 TCR beta sequences with HLA alleles at 0.05 false discovery rate.

Sequencing was carried out using PBMCs. The chain recombines TRBV5-4 with TRBJ1-1; 8 nucleotides line up with TRBD1. This sequence originates from a middle-aged woman in good health and CMV-seropositive. CDR3 DNA sequence: TGTGCCAGCAGCGGACAGGGTTACATGAACACTGAAGCTTTCTTT. This translates into CASSGQGYMNTEAFF.